The source of this TCR beta chain is a study of T cells after yellow fever vaccination. 5'RACE template switching produced TCR cDNA carrying a universal primer site and UMIs. TCRdb re-called the 5' RACE reads with MiXCR, one entry per CDR3 protein. Of 150,000 to 200,000 distinct CDR3 sequences listed, about 11% are singletons. Trimming removed 4 bases from V and 6 bases from J, with 19 bases in between. This CDR3 comprises 15 residues. From germline, CDR1 is SGHKS and CDR2 YYEKEE (reference sequence). The rearrangement uses TRBV5-5 and TRBJ1-2; D gene unclear. The sequencing here drew on CD8+ T cells sorted from PBMCs, taken 15 days after the yellow fever booster vaccination. The sequence came from a man aged 18 to 35 who received the YFV17D yellow fever vaccine. The CDR3 sequence: CASSPWTAGGNGYTF. CDR3 DNA: TGTGCCAGCAGCCCTTGGACCGCAGGAGGAAATGGCTACACCTTC.